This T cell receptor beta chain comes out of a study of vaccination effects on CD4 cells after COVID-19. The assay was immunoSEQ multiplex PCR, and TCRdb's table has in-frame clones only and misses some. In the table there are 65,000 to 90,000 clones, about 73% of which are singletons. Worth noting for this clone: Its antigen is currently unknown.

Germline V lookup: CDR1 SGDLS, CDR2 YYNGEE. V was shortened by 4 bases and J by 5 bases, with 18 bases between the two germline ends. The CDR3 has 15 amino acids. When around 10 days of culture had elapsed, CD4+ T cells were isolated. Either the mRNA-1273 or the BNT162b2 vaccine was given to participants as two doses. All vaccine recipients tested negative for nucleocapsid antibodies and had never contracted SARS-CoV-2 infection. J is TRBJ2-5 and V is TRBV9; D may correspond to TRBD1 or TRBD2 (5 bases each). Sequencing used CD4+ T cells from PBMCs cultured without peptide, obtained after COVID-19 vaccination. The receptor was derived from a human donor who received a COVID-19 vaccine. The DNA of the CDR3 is TGTGCCAGCAGCCCGCACGAGGGGCTTGGGGAGACCCAGTACTTC. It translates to CASSPHEGLGETQYF.